This T cell receptor (beta chain) derives from a study of blood T cells in healthy people across ages. For the second PCR, which ran for roughly 7 to 11 cycles, a sample-barcoded 5' primer and a J-beta primer mix were used. TCRdb re-called the 5' RACE reads with MiXCR, one entry per CDR3 protein. Of about 1.7 million distinct CDR3 sequences in the sample, over 25% were seen once. This clonotype was seen more than once but under ten times. Its antigen is as yet unknown. Germline is not matched at one junction end, which may reflect a read error. CDR1 is SEHNR and CDR2 is FQNEAQ in the germline V gene (reference sequence). This CDR3 contains 15 residues. Findings and limits, study-wide: Diversity was estimated from one million T cells, and these estimates were considered underestimates.

The sequenced sample consisted of blood. V is TRBV7-9 and J is TRBJ2-1; 12 bases line up with TRBD2. This clonotype was sampled from a woman in her 30s in good health. This chain's CDR3 is CANSSPTSGRREQFF. The CDR3 DNA follows: TGTGCCAACAGCTCACCCACTAGCGGGAGGCGTGAGCAGTTCTTC.